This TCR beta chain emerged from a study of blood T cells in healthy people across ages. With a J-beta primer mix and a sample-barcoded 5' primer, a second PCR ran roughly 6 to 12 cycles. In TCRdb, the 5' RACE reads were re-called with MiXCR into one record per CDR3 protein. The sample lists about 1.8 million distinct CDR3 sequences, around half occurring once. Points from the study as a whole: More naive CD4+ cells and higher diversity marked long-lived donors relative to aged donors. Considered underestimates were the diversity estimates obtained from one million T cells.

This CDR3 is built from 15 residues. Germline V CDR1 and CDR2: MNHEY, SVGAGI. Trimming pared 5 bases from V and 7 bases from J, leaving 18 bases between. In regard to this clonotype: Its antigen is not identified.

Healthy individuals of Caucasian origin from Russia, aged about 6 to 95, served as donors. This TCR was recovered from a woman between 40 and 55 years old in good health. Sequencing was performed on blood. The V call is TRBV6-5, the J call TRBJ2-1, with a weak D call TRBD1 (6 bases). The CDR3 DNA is TGTGCCAGCAGTCCACAAACAGGGAGATCGAATGAGCAGTTCTTC. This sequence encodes CASSPQTGRSNEQFF.